These 17 T cell receptor beta chains were all obtained from the same sample, sequenced in a study of blood T cells in healthy people across ages. Using a J-beta primer mix together with a sample-barcoded 5' primer, a second PCR was run for about 6 to 11 cycles. MiXCR, run by TCRdb on the 5' RACE reads, gives a single entry per CDR3 protein. The sample has fewer than 2,000,000 distinct CDR3 sequences, 35% to 50% seen once. The sample consisted of blood. Receptor source: a human donor in good health.

The chain is built from TRBV6-5 and TRBJ1-2; 7 bases match TRBD1. The CDR3 length is 15 residues. Germline loops: CDR1 MNHEY, CDR2 SVGAGI. Trimming cost V 2 bases and J 4 bases; bases outside gene matches: 7. The CDR3 here is CASSYQRTGTYGYTF. CDR3 in DNA: TGTGCCAGCAGTTACCAACGGACAGGCACCTATGGCTACACCTTC.

This clonotype has only a few counts. The chain has TRBV7-9 and TRBJ2-7; D remains unclear. Germline V gives CDR1 SEHNR, CDR2 FQNEAQ (reference sequence). V was cut by 0 bases and J by 2 bases, with 8 bases left in between. The CDR3 is 14 residues long. The CDR3: CASSLASSPYEQYF. The CDR3 coding sequence is TGTGCCAGCAGCTTAGCGTCTTCCCCCTACGAGCAGTACTTC.

The rearrangement uses TRBV5-1 and TRBJ2-2; TRBD1 aligns across 8 bases. This CDR3 is built from 15 residues. Germline V lookup: CDR1 SGHRS, CDR2 YFSETQ. V was clipped by 4 bases and J by 6 bases; unmatched bases: 8. The CDR3 loop is CASSRSWTGSGELFF. The CDR3 nucleotides read TGCGCCAGCAGCCGATCCTGGACAGGGTCCGGGGAGCTGTTTTTT.

This chain links TRBV7-2 with TRBJ1-2; D remains ambiguous. V was pared by 8 bases and J by 12 bases, with 10 bases between. The CDR3 sequence is 9 residues long. Per germline, CDR1 SGHTA and CDR2 FQGNSA. CDR3 sequence (DNA): TGTGCCAGCGCGCCCTCGCACACCTTC. This gives the protein CASAPSHTF.

The chain is built from TRBV20-1 and TRBJ1-2, with unresolved D. V was cut by 6 bases and J by 6 bases, with 11 bases left in between. This CDR3 has 11 amino acids. Germline CDR1 DFQATT, CDR2 SNEGSKA (reference sequence). The CDR3 protein is CSAKQPNGYTF. The CDR3 DNA reads TGCAGTGCGAAACAGCCGAATGGCTACACCTTC.

The chain couples TRBV12-3 or TRBV12-4 to TRBJ2-5; the D is unclear. The CDR3 totals 14 residues. V lost 3 bases, J lost 11 bases, and 19 bases lay in between. The CDR3: CASSLNVRAGEQYF. The CDR3 DNA reads as TGTGCCAGCAGTTTGAATGTCCGGGCTGGAGAGCAGTACTTC.

V and J are TRBV5-5 and TRBJ1-1, with 9 nucleotides matching TRBD1. CDR3 size: 16 residues. In germline, CDR1 is SGHKS, CDR2 YYEKEE (reference sequence). J was trimmed by 0 bases and V by 4 bases; bases with no gene match: 7. The CDR3 reads CASSLDRGRLNTEAFF. CDR3 nucleotides: TGTGCCAGCAGCCTTGACAGGGGGAGGCTGAACACTGAAGCTTTCTTT.

The J gene is TRBJ2-3, the V gene TRBV7-8, with D possibly being TRBD1 or TRBD2 (6 bases each). The V gene's germline CDR1 is SGHVS and CDR2 FQNEAQ. The V end was cut by 5 bases, the J end by 1 base, with 19 bases between. The CDR3 length is 17 residues. Written as DNA, the CDR3 is TGTGCCAGCAGCCCAAGTCCCGGGGGCCGTGGCACAGATACGCAGTATTTT. It specifies CASSPSPGGRGTDTQYF.

This chain connects TRBV7-2 to TRBJ2-5, with TRBD2 as a possible D gene (5 bases). Per germline, CDR1 SGHTA and CDR2 FQGNSA. The CDR3 is made up of 13 amino acids. V gave up 5 bases and J gave up 10 bases, with 17 bases separating them. CDR3 loop: CASSATRVGDQYF. CDR3 nucleotides: TGTGCCAGCAGCGCCACTCGGGTCGGGGACCAGTACTTC.

This clonotype was recorded many times. The CDR3: CASSYSNRQGLSYEQYF. CDR3 coding DNA: TGTGCCAGCAGTTACTCGAACAGACAGGGGCTTTCCTACGAGCAGTACTTC. This chain links TRBV6-6 with TRBJ2-7; 8 positions agree with TRBD1. The V segment lost 0 bases and the J segment 1 base; nucleotides outside the gene matches: 8. Germline V gene sequence: CDR1 MNHNY, CDR2 SVGAGI (reference sequence). The CDR3 length is 17 residues.

V gene TRBV20-1 combines with J gene TRBJ2-7, with D perhaps given as TRBD1 or TRBD2 (5 bases each). The germline V gene encodes CDR1 DFQATT and CDR2 SNEGSKA (reference sequence). V was pared by 7 bases and J by 1 base, with 20 bases between. CDR3 length: 15 residues. CDR3: CSVLRPGRSSYEQYF. In DNA form, the CDR3 reads TGCAGTGTTCTCCGCCCGGGACGGTCTTCCTACGAGCAGTACTTC.

The chain couples TRBV5-1 to TRBJ2-5; D uncertain. CDR3 length equals 13 residues. Trimming stripped 4 bases from V and 2 bases from J, with 9 bases between. The germline V gene has CDR1 SGHRS and CDR2 YFSETQ. CDR3: CASSRMEQETQYF. CDR3 nucleotide sequence: TGCGCCAGCAGCCGCATGGAGCAAGAGACCCAGTACTTC. Together with reference TRBV5-1 and TRBJ2-5, the CDR3 gives the full variable domain: KAGVTQTPRYLIKTRGQQVTLSCSPISGHRSVSWYQQTPGQGLQFLFEYFSETQRNKGNFPGRFSGRQFSNSRSEMNVSTLELGDSALYLCASSRMEQETQYFGPGTRLLVL.

The chain employs TRBV12-3 or TRBV12-4 and TRBJ1-2, with 9 bases identical to TRBD1. V shed 6 bases and J 2 bases; nucleotides not matched to a gene: 10. This CDR3 has 16 residues. The CDR3 DNA is TGTGCCAGCAGGAATAGTCGGGACAGGGTCAACTATGGCTACACCTTC. Protein product: CASRNSRDRVNYGYTF.

The V call is TRBV6-2 or TRBV6-3, the J call TRBJ2-1; the match to TRBD2 covers 11 bases. The CDR3 contains 14 residues. The V segment lost 6 bases and the J segment 5 bases; nucleotides outside the gene matches: 3. Germline CDR1 is MNHEY and CDR2 is SVGEGT. CDR3: CASRGLAENNEQFF. DNA for the CDR3: TGTGCCAGCAGGGGACTAGCGGAAAACAATGAGCAGTTCTTC.

This clonotype was counted a few times. The chain couples TRBV3-1 to TRBJ1-1, with 11 bases identical to TRBD1. This CDR3 comprises 15 residues. Germline lookup yields CDR1 LGHDT and CDR2 YNNKEL (reference sequence). V was pared by 4 bases and J by 0 bases, with 1 base of the junction left unmatched. This chain's CDR3 is CASSRDRGMNTEAFF. The CDR3 DNA reads as TGTGCCAGCAGCCGGGACAGGGGGATGAACACTGAAGCTTTCTTT.

This chain uses TRBV5-1 with TRBJ2-3; 7 bases are shared with TRBD1. CDR1 is SGHRS, CDR2 YFSETQ, per germline. V was pared by 4 bases and J by 6 bases, with 8 bases of the junction left unmatched. This CDR3 region has 14 residues. The CDR3 sequence: CASSETGYRDTQYF. DNA for the CDR3: TGCGCCAGCAGCGAGACAGGGTATAGGGATACGCAGTATTTT.

This chain connects TRBV29-1 to TRBJ2-2, with 10 positions matching TRBD2. Trimming cost V 3 bases and J 9 bases; bases outside gene matches: 10. CDR1 is SQVTM, CDR2 ANQGSEA, per germline. The CDR3 totals 15 residues. The CDR3 here is CSVEFSGGLERELFF. The CDR3, as DNA: TGCAGCGTTGAGTTTAGCGGGGGGCTAGAGCGGGAGCTGTTTTTT.